This record looks at one T cell receptor (beta chain) sequence and its context. The CDR3 spans 13 residues. With V trimmed by 3 bases and J by 8 bases, 2 bases remained unmatched. Germline CDR1 is SGHTA and CDR2 is FQGTGA. Source study methods: Estimated nucleated cell counts came from reference gene primer amplification. Libraries were prepared by immunoSEQ multiplex PCR; TCRdb keeps only in-frame clonotypes and omits some of them. That table gives V, J and clone size, and the DNA gave D and trimming. The table records 250,000 to 350,000 clones, more than 80% of them present only once. The sample comes from a study of blood T cell repertoires in COVID-19. About the study: The cDNA or gDNA used as material had been derived from T cells, B-cell-depleted T cells, or PBMCs.

This receptor was identified in a woman aged 50 to 60 with COVID-19, enrolled during active disease. Sequencing input: peripheral blood. The chain recombines TRBV7-3 with TRBJ2-1, with TRBD1 matching 9 bases. This CDR3 is CASSFGQGYEQFF. CDR3 sequence (DNA): TGTGCCAGCAGCTTCGGACAGGGGTATGAGCAGTTCTTC. The variable domain in full, with the rest retrieved from reference TRBV7-3 and TRBJ2-1, is GAGVSQTPSNKVTEKGKYVELRCDPISGHTALYWYRQSLGQGPEFLIYFQGTGAADDSGLPNDRFFAVRPEGSVSTLKIQRTERGDSAVYLCASSFGQGYEQFFGPGTRLTVL.